This T cell receptor (beta chain) was sequenced for a study of PD-L1 blockade in urothelial cancer. A remark on this clone: Its antigen is undetermined.

The CDR3 is 16 amino acids. Germline V gene sequence: CDR1 SQVTM, CDR2 ANQGSEA. The J segment lost 5 bases and the V segment lost 1 base, leaving 12 bases of the junction unmatched. The time point was: pretreatment peripheral blood. Each patient gave between 1 and 8 samples of peripheral blood mononuclear cells, which were collected pretreatment and during treatment. Study outcomes and limitations: Better progression-free and overall survival followed lower pretreatment blood clonality.

Each PCR contained spiked-in synthetic TCR analog templates. The assay was immunoSEQ multiplex PCR, and TCRdb's table has in-frame clones only and misses some. The sample has around 130,000 clones, about 88% seen once; the top ten hold 3% to 4%. The specimen comprised PBMCs, sampled around atezolizumab (anti-PD-L1) treatment. This TCR was sampled from a man aged 50 or older with urothelial cancer. The rearrangement links TRBV29-1 to TRBJ2-7, with 9 bases lining up with TRBD1. CDR3 DNA sequence: TGCAGCGTTGAAGTACCGGGACAGGGAACTCCCCACGAGCAGTACTTC. It specifies CSVEVPGQGTPHEQYF.